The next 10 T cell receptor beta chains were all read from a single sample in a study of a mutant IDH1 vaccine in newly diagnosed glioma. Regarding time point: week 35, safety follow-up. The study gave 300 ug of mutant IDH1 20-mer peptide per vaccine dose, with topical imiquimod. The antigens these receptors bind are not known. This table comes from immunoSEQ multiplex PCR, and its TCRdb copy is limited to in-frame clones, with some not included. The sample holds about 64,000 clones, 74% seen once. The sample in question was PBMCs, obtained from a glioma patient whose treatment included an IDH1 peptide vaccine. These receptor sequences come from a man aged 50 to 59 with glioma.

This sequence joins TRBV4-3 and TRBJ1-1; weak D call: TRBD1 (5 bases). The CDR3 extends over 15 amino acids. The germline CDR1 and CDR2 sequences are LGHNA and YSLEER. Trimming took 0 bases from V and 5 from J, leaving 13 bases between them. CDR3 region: CASSQDLAGRTEAFF. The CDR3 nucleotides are TGCGCCAGCAGCCAAGATTTGGCAGGGAGGACTGAAGCTTTCTTT.

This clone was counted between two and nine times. CDR3 loop: CASSPGRSQPQHF. As DNA, the CDR3 is TGCGCCAGCAGCCCGGGACGGTCTCAGCCCCAGCATTTT. The chain recombines TRBV4-3 with TRBJ1-5, with D perhaps matching TRBD1 (5 bases). The germline V gene has CDR1 LGHNA and CDR2 YSLEER. CDR3 length: 13 amino acids. The V gene lost 4 bases and the J gene lost 6 bases, with 10 bases spanning the gap.

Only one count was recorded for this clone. The CDR3 is CAWSPPTRKQFF. The CDR3 coding sequence is TGTGCCTGGAGTCCCCCGACTCGAAAGCAGTTCTTC. The gene calls are TRBV30 and TRBJ2-1, with no clear D. CDR3 length equals 12 residues. The V end was cut by 2 bases, the J end by 11 bases, with 13 bases between. From germline, CDR1 is GTSNPN and CDR2 SVGIG (reference sequence).

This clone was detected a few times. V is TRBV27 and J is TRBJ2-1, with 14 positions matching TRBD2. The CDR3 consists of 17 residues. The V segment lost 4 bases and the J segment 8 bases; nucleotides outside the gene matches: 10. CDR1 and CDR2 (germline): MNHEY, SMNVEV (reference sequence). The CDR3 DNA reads TGTGCCAGCAGTTCCCCCTCGGGGACTAGCGGGGGTGATGAGCAGTTCTTC. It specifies CASSSPSGTSGGDEQFF.

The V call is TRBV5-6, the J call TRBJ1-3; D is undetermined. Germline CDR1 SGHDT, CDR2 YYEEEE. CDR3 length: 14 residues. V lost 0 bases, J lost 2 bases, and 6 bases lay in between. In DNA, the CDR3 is TGTGCCAGCAGCTTGGGTCTTCCTGGAAACACCATATATTTT. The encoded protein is CASSLGLPGNTIYF.

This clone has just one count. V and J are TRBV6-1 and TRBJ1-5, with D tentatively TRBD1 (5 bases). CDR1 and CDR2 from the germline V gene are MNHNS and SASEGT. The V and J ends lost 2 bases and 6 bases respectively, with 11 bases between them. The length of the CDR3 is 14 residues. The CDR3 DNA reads TGTGCCAGCAGTGAACAGGGTCTGTTTCAGCCCCAGCATTTT. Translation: CASSEQGLFQPQHF.

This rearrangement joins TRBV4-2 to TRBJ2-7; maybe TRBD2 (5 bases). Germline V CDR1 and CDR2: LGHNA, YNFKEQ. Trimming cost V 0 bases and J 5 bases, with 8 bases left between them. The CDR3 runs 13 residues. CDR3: CASSQDPGNEQYF. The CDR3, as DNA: TGTGCCAGCAGCCAAGATCCGGGGAACGAGCAGTACTTC.

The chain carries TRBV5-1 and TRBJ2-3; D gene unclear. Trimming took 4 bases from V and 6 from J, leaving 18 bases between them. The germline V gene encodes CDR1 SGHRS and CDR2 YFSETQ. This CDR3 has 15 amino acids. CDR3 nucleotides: TGCGCCAGCAGCCATACTGAACCGAATCGGGATACGCAGTATTTT. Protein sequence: CASSHTEPNRDTQYF.

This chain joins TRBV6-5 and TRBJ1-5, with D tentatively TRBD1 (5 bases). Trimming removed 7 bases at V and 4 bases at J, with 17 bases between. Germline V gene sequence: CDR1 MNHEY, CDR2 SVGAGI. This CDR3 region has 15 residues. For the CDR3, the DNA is TGTGCCAGCAAACCCGGAGGGACGAGGAATCAGCCCCAGCATTTT. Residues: CASKPGGTRNQPQHF.

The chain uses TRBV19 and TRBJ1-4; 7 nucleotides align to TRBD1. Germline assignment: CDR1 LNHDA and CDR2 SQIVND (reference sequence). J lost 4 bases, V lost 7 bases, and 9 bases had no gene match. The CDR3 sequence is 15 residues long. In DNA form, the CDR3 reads TGTGCCAGTACCAACCCGGGACAGCTTAATGAAAAACTGTTTTTT. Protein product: CASTNPGQLNEKLFF.